These 16 T cell receptor beta chains share one sample of origin, sequenced in a study of T cell responses to AZD1222 COVID-19 vaccine. The assay was immunoSEQ multiplex PCR, and TCRdb's table has in-frame clones only and misses some. The data show 150,000 or so clones, 70% to 90% seen once. Sequenced here: peripheral blood, sampled on day 0 of AZD1222 vaccination. These receptors all stem from an adult in good health.

This clone was seen only once. In the same sample, other DNA sequences code for this CDR3. V usage is TRBV18 and J usage is TRBJ1-1, with D tentatively TRBD1 (5 bases). The length of the CDR3 is 13 residues. Germline V gene data show CDR1 as KGHSH and CDR2 as LQKENI. Trimming pared 3 bases from V and 1 base from J, leaving 6 bases between. Here the CDR3 reads CASSPTGNTEAFF. The CDR3 DNA follows: TGTGCCAGCTCACCTACAGGGAACACTGAAGCTTTCTTT.

The genes are TRBV4-1 and TRBJ1-2, with 9 bases identical to TRBD1. V trimming: 3 bases; J trimming: 7 bases; junction bases outside the gene matches: 15. Per the germline V gene, CDR1 is MGHRA and CDR2 is YSYEKL. The CDR3 consists of 17 residues. CDR3 loop: CASSHGTGFYNLRGYTF. The CDR3 DNA sequence: TGCGCCAGCAGCCACGGGACAGGGTTTTACAATTTACGTGGCTACACCTTC.

The chain carries TRBV18 and TRBJ2-1; D possibly corresponds to TRBD2 (5 bases). Germline V gives CDR1 KGHSH, CDR2 LQKENI. V was trimmed by 3 bases and J by 10 bases, leaving 16 bases between them. The CDR3 has 14 amino acids. As DNA, the CDR3 is TGTGCCAGCTCACCCTCCAGCGTCGGGAACGAGCAGTTCTTC. Protein: CASSPSSVGNEQFF.

CDR3 in DNA: TGTGCCATCAGTGATATTGTACAGGGCGGGCAAGAGACCCAGTACTTC. Translated, it gives CAISDIVQGGQETQYF. The chain carries TRBV10-3 and TRBJ2-5; D may be TRBD1 (6 bases). This CDR3 is built from 16 residues. The V end lost 3 bases, the J end lost 2 bases, and 16 bases lay between the germline ends. Germline values: CDR1 ENHRY, CDR2 SYGVKD.

This clone was detected only once. This chain connects TRBV12-3 or TRBV12-4 to TRBJ2-5, with a weak D call TRBD1 (7 bases). This CDR3 region has 13 residues. With 2 bases removed from V and 4 bases from J, the gap between germline ends came to 8 bases. This CDR3 is CASSLQGGETQYF. The CDR3 region has the DNA TGTGCCAGCAGTTTACAGGGGGGAGAGACCCAGTACTTC.

The genes are TRBV18 and TRBJ1-1; the match to TRBD1 covers 7 bases. This CDR3 is built from 16 residues. CDR1 KGHSH and CDR2 LQKENI come from the germline V gene. Trimming took 0 bases from V and 5 from J; bases not matched to a gene: 9. CDR3 sequence reads: CASSPPTGRNGTEAFF. Here the CDR3 DNA reads TGTGCCAGCTCACCACCGACAGGGAGGAATGGGACTGAAGCTTTCTTT.

This chain connects TRBV7-3 to TRBJ2-1; 12 positions agree with TRBD2. The CDR3 sequence is 15 residues long. The germline V gene encodes CDR1 SGHTA and CDR2 FQGTGA. V dropped 5 bases and J dropped 5; count of bases not matched to a gene: 4. CDR3 loop: CASSPRLAGDNEQFF. DNA for the CDR3: TGTGCCAGCAGCCCTCGACTAGCGGGGGACAATGAGCAGTTCTTC.

The chain recombines TRBV7-8 with TRBJ2-3; perhaps TRBD1 as D (5 bases). The germline CDR1 and CDR2 sequences are SGHVS and FQNEAQ. The CDR3 length is 14 residues. Trimming removed 4 bases at V and 5 bases at J, with 13 bases between. DNA for the CDR3: TGTGCCAGCAGCTCCTTGGCAGGGAAAGATACGCAGTATTTT. Translating it yields CASSSLAGKDTQYF.

V is TRBV28 and J is TRBJ2-7, with D possibly matching TRBD2 (6 bases). Trimming stripped 3 bases from V and 2 bases from J, with 17 bases between. Germline lookup yields CDR1 MDHEN and CDR2 SYDVKM. The CDR3 covers 16 residues. In DNA, the CDR3 is TGTGCCAGCAGTTTCTCGCTAGCGTATCTCACCTACGAGCAGTACTTC. As protein: CASSFSLAYLTYEQYF.

V gene TRBV19 combines with J gene TRBJ1-1; D is unresolved. This CDR3 is 14 amino acids long. CDR1 is LNHDA, CDR2 SQIVND, per germline (reference sequence). The V and J ends lost 6 bases and 5 bases respectively, with 16 bases between them. The CDR3 loop reads CASRSSDRRTEAFF. CDR3 coding DNA: TGTGCCAGTAGATCCTCTGATAGGAGGACTGAAGCTTTCTTT.

V and J are TRBV2 and TRBJ2-5; D unclear. Germline V CDR1 and CDR2: SNHLY, FYNNEI. The CDR3 runs 12 residues. V shed 8 bases and J shed 6 bases, with 13 bases lying between them. CDR3 in amino acids: CASRALEKTQYF. The CDR3 DNA follows: TGTGCCAGCCGCGCCCTCGAAAAGACCCAGTACTTC.

V gene TRBV2 combines with J gene TRBJ2-7, with D perhaps TRBD1 (6 bases). CDR1 is SNHLY, CDR2 FYNNEI, per germline. The CDR3 has 15 amino acids. The V end was cut by 3 bases, the J end by 2 bases, with 14 bases between. The CDR3 DNA reads TGTGCCAGCAGTGAGGGTCAACAGGGAACCTACGAGCAGTACTTC. Translation: CASSEGQQGTYEQYF.

This clone has just a few counts. This sequence joins TRBV27 and TRBJ2-7; D could derive from TRBD1 or TRBD2 (5 bases each). Germline V gene data show CDR1 as MNHEY and CDR2 as SMNVEV (reference sequence). V lost 6 bases, J lost 2 bases, and 26 bases lay in between. The length of the CDR3 is 18 residues. The CDR3 bases are TGTGCCAGCAGCCATTATCGCCCTTGGGGGTGGGATACCTACGAGCAGTACTTC. This translates into CASSHYRPWGWDTYEQYF.

V is TRBV9 and J is TRBJ1-1; possibly TRBD1 for D (5 bases). Trimming shortened V by 4 bases and J by 0 bases, and 16 bases separated the two germline ends. CDR1 SGDLS and CDR2 YYNGEE come from the germline V gene. The CDR3 runs to 16 residues. Written as DNA, the CDR3 is TGTGCCAGCAGCCTGGGGACCCTCGCGGTGAACACTGAAGCTTTCTTT. Protein sequence: CASSLGTLAVNTEAFF.

The chain carries TRBV5-1 and TRBJ1-1; D gene uncertain. This CDR3 is 15 amino acids long. Germline CDR1 SGHRS, CDR2 YFSETQ. Deletions cut 0 bases from V and 1 base from J, with 10 bases between. CDR3 amino acids: CASSLGFSENTEAFF. CDR3 bases: TGCGCCAGCAGCTTGGGGTTTAGTGAGAACACTGAAGCTTTCTTT. The full variable domain, rest sourced from reference TRBV5-1 and TRBJ1-1, is KAGVTQTPRYLIKTRGQQVTLSCSPISGHRSVSWYQQTPGQGLQFLFEYFSETQRNKGNFPGRFSGRQFSNSRSEMNVSTLELGDSALYLCASSLGFSENTEAFFGQGTRLTVV.

The rearrangement joins TRBV27 to TRBJ2-1; 15 bases agree with TRBD2. The CDR3 runs 17 residues. The germline V gene has CDR1 MNHEY and CDR2 SMNVEV (reference sequence). The V gene end was trimmed by 4 bases and the J gene end by 4 bases; junction bases not matched to a gene: 5. The CDR3 protein is CASSSGLAGGHYNEQFF. In DNA, the CDR3 is TGTGCCAGCAGTTCGGGACTAGCGGGGGGCCATTACAATGAGCAGTTCTTC.